One and the same sample provided the 25 T cell receptor beta chains below, sequenced in a study of shared clonotypes between healthy human individuals. The naive CD8 subset, CD45RO-negative cells positively selected for CCR7, excluded terminally differentiated effector memory CD45RA+ cells. Sequencing was performed with immunoSEQ multiplex PCR; in TCRdb, only in-frame clones are kept and a portion is missing. The sample lists about 2,200,000 clones; about 93% were seen once. Source material: naive CD8+ T cells from PBMCs. The receptors stem from a man aged 18 to 29 in good health. Some clones in this sample may be carry-over from other donors' samples.

This clone showed up just a few times. The identical CDR3 is also encoded by other nucleotide sequences in the sample. The chain is built from TRBV9 and TRBJ2-7, with D unresolved. This CDR3 contains 14 residues. V dropped 0 bases and J dropped 0 bases, with 7 bases sitting between them. The germline CDR1 and CDR2 sequences are SGDLS and YYNGEE. The CDR3 region has the DNA TGTGCCAGCAGCGTAGGAGGCAGCTCCTACGAGCAGTACTTC. Translation gives CASSVGGSSYEQYF.

CDR3 in DNA: TGCAGCGTTGATAAAACAGGGGCCTCCTACGAGCAGTACTTC. Protein product: CSVDKTGASYEQYF. The chain employs TRBV29-1 and TRBJ2-7, with 7 bases identical to TRBD1. Germline V CDR1 and CDR2: SQVTM, ANQGSEA. The CDR3 has 14 residues. V lost 3 bases, J lost 0 bases, and 5 bases stayed unmatched.

This clone was picked up one time. CDR3 sequence: CASSLGVWTRQYNEQFF. The CDR3 region has the DNA TGTGCCAGCAGTTTGGGCGTATGGACTAGGCAGTACAATGAGCAGTTCTTC. The chain combines TRBV27 with TRBJ2-1; 7 positions match TRBD2. The V gene's germline CDR1 is MNHEY and CDR2 SMNVEV (reference sequence). Unmatched junction bases numbered 12, after V lost 3 bases and J lost 4 bases. This CDR3 has 17 residues.

This sequence joins TRBV5-6 and TRBJ2-5; D perhaps matches TRBD2 (6 bases). CDR3 length: 16 amino acids. Trimming cost V 1 base and J 2 bases, with 15 bases left between them. The germline gives CDR1 SGHDT, CDR2 YYEEEE. CDR3 in amino acids: CASSLPTWGEQETQYF. The CDR3 nucleotides are TGTGCCAGCAGCTTGCCAACGTGGGGGGAACAAGAGACCCAGTACTTC.

The chain joins TRBV28 to TRBJ2-7; D remains unclear. V was cut by 2 bases and J by 2 bases, with 25 bases left in between. Germline CDR1 and CDR2: MDHEN and SYDVKM. This CDR3 comprises 19 residues. CDR3 nucleotide sequence: TGTGCCAGCAGTTTAACTCCGGGTGAGCAGTTGGCAACCACCTACGAGCAGTACTTC. Encoded protein: CASSLTPGEQLATTYEQYF.

The chain joins TRBV28 to TRBJ1-1, with D unclear. The CDR3 totals 15 residues. Germline CDR1 is MDHEN and CDR2 is SYDVKM. V lost 5 bases to trimming and J lost 6 bases, with 19 bases between them. The CDR3 DNA is TGTGCCAGCAGTCCAGCCGCCCATAAGGAGGCTGAAGCTTTCTTT. It yields the protein CASSPAAHKEAEAFF.

This chain joins TRBV6-1 and TRBJ2-7; TRBD1 matches at 8 bases. The junction had 8 bases not matched to a gene; V was cut back by 10 bases and J by 3 bases. The CDR3 sequence is 13 residues long. In germline, CDR1 is MNHNS, CDR2 SASEGT. In DNA form, the CDR3 reads TGTGCCATCGGACAGGGACAAAGCTACGAGCAGTACTTC. Translation gives CAIGQGQSYEQYF.

The chain links TRBV21-1 to TRBJ2-7; the table's D call TRBD2 went unverified against the DNA. TRBV21-1 is a recognized pseudogene. The CDR3 is 15 residues long. The CDR3 bases are TGTGCCAGCAGCCCCGGGTATTGCGGATCTACGGAGCAGTACTTC. It specifies CASSPGYCGSTEQYF.

The gene calls are TRBV18 and TRBJ2-7; tentative D call: TRBD2 (7 bases). The length of the CDR3 is 14 residues. Trimming stripped 2 bases from V and 3 bases from J, with 11 bases between. Germline V lookup: CDR1 KGHSH, CDR2 LQKENI. CDR3 protein: CASSPGGAHYEQYF. In nucleotides, the CDR3 is TGTGCCAGCTCACCAGGGGGGGCTCACTACGAGCAGTACTTC.

This clone came up once. The V call is TRBV4-1, the J call TRBJ2-7; maybe TRBD1 (6 bases). V lost 2 bases and J lost 1, with 9 bases in between. Germline CDR1 and CDR2: MGHRA and YSYEKL. The CDR3 consists of 14 residues. The CDR3 nucleotides read TGCGCCAGCAGCCAAAGGACAGCTTCCTACGAGCAGTACTTC. Its translation: CASSQRTASYEQYF.

The V gene is TRBV5-6, the J gene TRBJ2-7, with D perhaps TRBD2 (7 bases). The CDR3 totals 16 residues. Trimming took off 4 bases at V and 3 bases at J, with 20 bases between the two ends. Germline V gene sequence: CDR1 SGHDT, CDR2 YYEEEE. CDR3: CASSGETGGTFYEQYF. In DNA form, the CDR3 reads TGTGCCAGCAGCGGGGAGACGGGGGGCACATTCTACGAGCAGTACTTC.

A word on this clone: The same CDR3 is also encoded by other DNA sequences in this sample. The chain has TRBV5-6 and TRBJ1-1; D not resolved. The CDR3 length is 12 residues. From germline, CDR1 is SGHDT and CDR2 YYEEEE. Trimming left V 4 bases short and J 7 bases short, with 11 bases between. The CDR3 sequence: CASSPGSDEAFF. The CDR3 DNA follows: TGTGCCAGCAGCCCGGGTTCGGATGAAGCTTTCTTT. The complete variable domain, with remaining parts taken from reference TRBV5-6 and TRBJ1-1, reads DAGVTQSPTHLIKTRGQQVTLRCSPKSGHDTVSWYQQALGQGPQFIFQYYEEEERQRGNFPDRFSGHQFPNYSSELNVNALLLGDSALYLCASSPGSDEAFFGQGTRLTVV.

The chain couples TRBV27 to TRBJ2-5; D possibly corresponds to TRBD1 (5 bases). The germline gives CDR1 MNHEY, CDR2 SMNVEV (reference sequence). V was pared by 3 bases and J by 3 bases, with 8 bases between. The CDR3 extends over 13 amino acids. The DNA for the CDR3 is TGTGCCAGCAGTTTTAGGGGAAAAGAGACCCAGTACTTC. The encoded protein is CASSFRGKETQYF.

The V and J genes are TRBV27 and TRBJ2-3; TRBD1 might be the D (6 bases). Germline assignment: CDR1 MNHEY and CDR2 SMNVEV (reference sequence). This CDR3 region has 14 residues. The V and J ends lost 5 bases and 5 bases respectively, with 14 bases between them. The CDR3 loop is CASSQQGSRDTQYF. In nucleotides, the CDR3 is TGTGCCAGCAGTCAACAGGGTTCTAGAGATACGCAGTATTTT.

With regard to this clone: This sample also contains other DNA sequences that code for the same CDR3. The chain carries TRBV2 and TRBJ2-7; no reliable D call. Trimming shortened V by 4 bases and J by 2 bases, and 3 bases separated the two germline ends. This CDR3 contains 11 residues. Germline V lookup: CDR1 SNHLY, CDR2 FYNNEI. The CDR3 DNA is TGTGCCAGCAGTGGGCCCTACGAGCAGTACTTC. Its translation is CASSGPYEQYF.

V usage is TRBV6-5 and J usage is TRBJ2-7, with D tentatively TRBD1 (6 bases). This CDR3 is 15 amino acids long. The germline V and J ends were trimmed by 6 bases and 2 bases, with 17 bases remaining between them. The germline V gene has CDR1 MNHEY and CDR2 SVGAGI. The CDR3 DNA reads as TGTGCCAGCAGCTCGGTGGACAGTATACCCTACGAGCAGTACTTC. Translated: CASSSVDSIPYEQYF.

This clone has just one count. The gene calls are TRBV16 and TRBJ2-7; D uncertain. The CDR3 spans 11 residues. Germline lookup yields CDR1 KGHSY and CDR2 FQNENV. The V end lost 1 base, the J end lost 5 bases, and 3 bases lay between the germline ends. CDR3 in amino acids: CASSQWHEQYF. CDR3 coding DNA: TGTGCCAGCAGCCAATGGCACGAGCAGTACTTC.

V gene TRBV25-1 combines with J gene TRBJ1-2; a possible D gene is TRBD1 (6 bases). Germline values: CDR1 MGHDK, CDR2 SYGVNS. The CDR3 length is 16 residues. V was cut by 5 bases and J by 2 bases, with 18 bases left in between. The CDR3 reads CASSRMGPDRNYGYTF. CDR3 nucleotides: TGTGCCAGCAGTCGAATGGGGCCGGACAGAAACTATGGCTACACCTTC.

For the CDR3, the DNA is TGTGCCAGCAGCTTAACCGGGACAGGCTACAATGAGCAGTTCTTC. Translating it yields CASSLTGTGYNEQFF. V and J are TRBV7-3 and TRBJ2-1, with 8 bases that match TRBD1. This CDR3 is 15 amino acids long. V shed 0 bases, J shed 3 bases, and the junction held 1 base outside the gene matches. CDR1 SGHTA and CDR2 FQGTGA come from the germline V gene.

This chain joins TRBV6-5 and TRBJ2-7; 7 nucleotides align to TRBD2. The trim removed 2 bases at V and 0 bases at J, leaving 7 bases unmatched. The germline gives CDR1 MNHEY, CDR2 SVGAGI. This CDR3 is built from 16 residues. CDR3 sequence reads: CASSYRVGGYSYEQYF. The CDR3 DNA is TGTGCCAGCAGTTACCGCGTGGGAGGGTACTCCTACGAGCAGTACTTC.

V usage is TRBV19 and J usage is TRBJ2-7; 10 nucleotides align to TRBD1. Germline CDR1 and CDR2: LNHDA and SQIVND (reference sequence). This CDR3 spans 16 amino acids. J lost 1 base, V lost 2 bases, and 5 bases had no gene match. The CDR3 DNA sequence: TGTGCCAGTAGTATAACGGGGGACAGGGGATCCTACGAGCAGTACTTC. Translated: CASSITGDRGSYEQYF. The complete variable domain, with remaining parts taken from reference TRBV19 and TRBJ2-7, reads DGGITQSPKYLFRKEGQNVTLSCEQNLNHDAMYWYRQDPGQGLRLIYYSQIVNDFQKGDIAEGYSVSREKKESFPLTVTSAQKNPTAFYLCASSITGDRGSYEQYFGPGTRLTVT.

The chain is built from TRBV29-1 and TRBJ2-7, with a possible D match to TRBD1 (5 bases). V was clipped by 0 bases and J by 3 bases, with 15 bases between them. The CDR3 totals 15 residues. Germline CDR1 reads SQVTM; CDR2 reads ANQGSEA. The CDR3 protein is CSVEDPLQDHYEQYF. The DNA for the CDR3 is TGCAGCGTTGAAGATCCACTACAGGACCACTACGAGCAGTACTTC.

The V and J genes are TRBV5-1 and TRBJ2-7; D perhaps matches TRBD1 (6 bases). V lost 0 bases to trimming and J lost 3 bases, with 10 bases between them. Germline V CDR1 and CDR2: SGHRS, YFSETQ. CDR3 length equals 14 residues. The CDR3 protein is CASSLDRAHYEQYF. The DNA of the CDR3 is TGCGCCAGCAGCTTGGACAGGGCCCACTACGAGCAGTACTTC.

The chain uses TRBV6-5 and TRBJ1-1; D gene ambiguous. V was shortened by 6 bases and J by 10 bases, with 15 bases between the two germline ends. Germline V gene lookup returns CDR1 MNHEY and CDR2 SVGAGI. This CDR3 has 12 amino acids. The CDR3 protein is CASRTLDIGAFF. DNA for the CDR3: TGTGCCAGCAGGACCCTAGACATAGGAGCTTTCTTT.

The chain carries TRBV7-9 and TRBJ1-3; perhaps TRBD1 as D (5 bases). This CDR3 comprises 16 residues. Trimming removed 7 bases at V and 8 bases at J, with 24 bases between. Germline CDR1 is SEHNR and CDR2 is FQNEAQ (reference sequence). The CDR3 spells CASTHRGTLGGDTIYF. DNA for the CDR3: TGTGCCAGCACCCACCGAGGGACCCTTGGTGGGGACACCATATATTTT. Full variable domain (outside the CDR3, taken from reference TRBV7-9 and TRBJ1-3): DTGVSQNPRHKITKRGQNVTFRCDPISEHNRLYWYRQTLGQGPEFLTYFQNEAQLEKSRLLSDRFSAERPKGSFSTLEIQRTEQGDSAMYLCASTHRGTLGGDTIYFGEGSWLTVV.